A single TCR beta chain is shown here with its context. This entry belongs to a study of blood T cell repertoires in COVID-19. About the research overall: The United States, Italy and Spain provided the acute and convalescent COVID-19 samples. T cells, B-cell-depleted T cells, or PBMCs supplied cDNA or gDNA.

Authors' processing steps: Estimates of nucleated cell counts were drawn from the amplification of reference gene primers. Sequencing used immunoSEQ multiplex PCR; TCRdb keeps in-frame clones, though not all of them. The DNA was the basis for D and trimming; V, J and clone size are from that table. This table has approximately 400,000 clones, more than 80% appearing once. This CDR3 spans 14 amino acids. Trimming removed 4 bases from V and 2 bases from J; junction bases left unmatched: 3. Per the germline V gene, CDR1 is LGHDT and CDR2 is YNNKEL (reference sequence). The sequenced sample consisted of peripheral blood. The origin of this receptor is a man aged 40-55 years with acute or convalescent COVID-19. This sequence joins TRBV3-1 (or the pseudogene TRBV3-2) and TRBJ2-7; TRBD1 matches at 9 bases. The DNA for the CDR3 is TGTGCCAGCAGCCCTGGGACAGGGACCTACGAGCAGTACTTC. Its translation: CASSPGTGTYEQYF.